This record covers a single TCR beta chain. Its antigen is still unknown. V was trimmed by 4 bases and J by 5 bases, leaving 16 bases between them. Looked up from germline, CDR1 is SGDLS and CDR2 is YYNGEE. This CDR3 region has 14 residues. The data are from a study of response to subunit inactivated influenza vaccine. One entry per CDR3 protein results from TCRdb running MiXCR on the RT-PCR reads. The top ten clones hold 9.5% to 13% of a sample with about 780,000 distinct CDR3 sequences, roughly 18% of them seen once. Study-level points and caveats: Authors suggested few new T cells are recruited by each seasonal influenza vaccination.

The chain combines TRBV9 with TRBJ2-7; D might be TRBD2 (6 bases). The receptor's source is a man in his fifties or sixties who received an inactivated influenza vaccine. The sequencing used PBMCs from blood, collected roughly 5 days after vaccination. The CDR3 DNA follows: TGTGCCAGCAGCCCCCGTACGGGAGTTGACGAGCAGTACTTC. It codes for CASSPRTGVDEQYF. Supplemented by reference TRBV9 and TRBJ2-7, the full variable domain reads DSGVTQTPKHLITATGQRVTLRCSPRSGDLSVYWYQQSLDQGLQFLIQYYNGEERAKGNILERFSAQQFPDLHSELNLSSLELGDSALYFCASSPRTGVDEQYFGPGTRLTVT.